Each of the 8 T cell receptor beta chains below was sequenced from the same sample in a study of Ad26.COV2.S vaccination and SARS-CoV-2 variants. The treatment here: about 20 received Ad26.COV2.S at low or high dose, single or two shots; roughly five received placebo; per-sample allocation not given. At day 63 after the first vaccine or placebo injection, samples were drawn. TCRdb's table, derived via immunoSEQ multiplex PCR, lists solely in-frame clones and lacks some. The table lists 300,000 to 500,000 clones, 88% of them singletons. Material: peripheral blood, obtained in a trial of Ad26.COV2.S vaccine versus placebo. These receptors were collected from a person aged 18-65 years who received the Ad26.COV2.S COVID-19 vaccine or a placebo.

This chain uses TRBV4-1 with TRBJ2-7; the match to TRBD1 covers 8 bases. V lost 4 bases and J lost 12; bases outside the gene matches: 11. CDR3 length: 13 residues. Germline assignment: CDR1 MGHRA and CDR2 YSYEKL. The CDR3 sequence is CASSPIGTGPGYF. In nucleotides, the CDR3 is TGCGCCAGCAGCCCCATCGGGACAGGCCCGGGGTACTTC.

The rearrangement uses TRBV7-9 and TRBJ1-1, with D uncertain. This CDR3 contains 15 residues. Deletions cut 2 bases from V and 2 bases from J, with 12 bases between. Germline V gene lookup returns CDR1 SEHNR and CDR2 FQNEAQ (reference sequence). The CDR3 loop reads CASSLTISDNTEAFF. The CDR3 DNA is TGTGCCAGCAGCTTAACAATATCGGATAACACTGAAGCTTTCTTT.

This chain links TRBV7-9 with TRBJ2-2; possibly TRBD2 for D (6 bases). This CDR3 contains 16 residues. Trimming left V 6 bases short and J 0 bases short, with 14 bases between. Germline V gives CDR1 SEHNR, CDR2 FQNEAQ (reference sequence). In DNA, the CDR3 is TGTGCCAGCAGATTCGGGGGTGCGTCGAACACCGGGGAGCTGTTTTTT. Translated, it gives CASRFGGASNTGELFF.

The chain employs TRBV4-1 and TRBJ2-5; D may be TRBD2 (6 bases). V shed 1 base and J shed 4 bases, with 10 bases lying between them. Germline CDR1 is MGHRA and CDR2 is YSYEKL. The CDR3 totals 14 residues. This CDR3 is CASSQAGLRETQYF. For the CDR3, the DNA is TGCGCCAGCAGCCAAGCGGGACTGCGAGAGACCCAGTACTTC.

This chain connects TRBV5-5 to TRBJ2-7; a weak D match, TRBD1 (5 bases). The V gene's germline CDR1 is SGHKS and CDR2 YYEKEE (reference sequence). Trimming left V 1 base short and J 2 bases short, with 10 bases between. This CDR3 is built from 14 residues. The CDR3 is CASSLMTAAYEQYF. CDR3 DNA sequence: TGTGCCAGCAGCTTGATGACAGCAGCCTACGAGCAGTACTTC.

This rearrangement joins TRBV21-1 to TRBJ2-1; the table's D call, TRBD2, was not checked against the DNA. TRBV21-1 is a pseudogene locus. CDR3 length equals 11 residues. CDR3 bases: TGTGCCAGCAGGGGAGAGAATGAGCAGTTCTTC. It is translated as CASRGENEQFF.

This clone was counted a few times. The chain combines TRBV3-1 (or the pseudogene TRBV3-2) with TRBJ2-2, with TRBD1 identical over 8 bases. Trimming at V came to 4 bases and at J to 0 bases, leaving 7 bases not matched to a gene. Germline V gene lookup returns CDR1 LGHDT and CDR2 YNNKEL (reference sequence). This CDR3 spans 17 amino acids. The CDR3 DNA sequence: TGTGCCAGCAGCCCTCTAAGGACAGGGTCGAACACCGGGGAGCTGTTTTTT. Protein: CASSPLRTGSNTGELFF.

The chain uses TRBV18 and TRBJ1-4; D not resolved. From germline, CDR1 is KGHSH and CDR2 LQKENI. Trimming took 2 bases from V and 2 from J, leaving 9 bases between them. The CDR3 is 15 amino acids. The CDR3 nucleotides are TGTGCCAGCTCACCAACCCAGGAGACTAATGAAAAACTGTTTTTT. Protein product: CASSPTQETNEKLFF.